Each of the 12 T cell receptor beta chains below was sequenced from the same sample in a study of T cell responses to AZD1222 COVID-19 vaccine. Sequencing was performed with immunoSEQ multiplex PCR; in TCRdb, only in-frame clones are kept and a portion is missing. The sample lists some 80,000 clones; approximately 91% were seen once. The sample was peripheral blood, taken on day 0 of MenACWY control vaccination. The origin of the receptors is an adult in good health.

This sequence joins TRBV28 and TRBJ2-5, with D maybe TRBD2 (5 bases). CDR1 is MDHEN and CDR2 is SYDVKM in the germline V gene. The CDR3 is 10 amino acids. V was clipped by 8 bases and J by 4 bases, with 5 bases between them. In DNA form, the CDR3 reads TGTGCCAGCGGAGGAGAGACCCAGTACTTC. Its translation is CASGGETQYF. Together with reference TRBV28 and TRBJ2-5, the CDR3 gives the full variable domain: DVKVTQSSRYLVKRTGEKVFLECVQDMDHENMFWYRQDPGLGLRLIYFSYDVKMKEKGDIPEGYSVSREKKERFSLILESASTNQTSMYLCASGGETQYFGPGTRLLVL.

The chain joins TRBV2 to TRBJ2-5; unclear D gene. Per the germline V gene, CDR1 is SNHLY and CDR2 is FYNNEI. Trimming pared 4 bases from V and 5 bases from J, leaving 5 bases between. This CDR3 comprises 11 residues. CDR3 region: CASSVWETQYF. In DNA, the CDR3 is TGTGCCAGCAGTGTATGGGAGACCCAGTACTTC.

The chain has TRBV6-5 and TRBJ1-4, with D perhaps TRBD1 (6 bases). The CDR3 is 15 amino acids. The ends were cut back, 6 bases at V and 8 bases at J, with 19 bases in the middle. Germline CDR1 and CDR2: MNHEY and SVGAGI. CDR3 amino acids: CASRFGGGGSEKLFF. CDR3 bases: TGTGCCAGCAGGTTCGGGGGAGGGGGGAGCGAAAAACTGTTTTTT.

This clone has more than one count but fewer than ten. This sequence joins TRBV27 and TRBJ1-6, with 11 positions matching TRBD1. V shed 5 bases, J shed 1 base, and the junction held 4 bases outside the gene matches. The CDR3 totals 17 residues. Germline CDR1 MNHEY, CDR2 SMNVEV (reference sequence). The CDR3 nucleotides are TGTGCCAGCAGTCGCGGGACAGGGGGATCCTATAATTCACCCCTCCACTTT. Translated, it gives CASSRGTGGSYNSPLHF.

The chain recombines TRBV5-5 with TRBJ2-5; the match to TRBD2 covers 10 bases. V was pared by 0 bases and J by 4 bases, with 6 bases of the junction left unmatched. In germline, CDR1 is SGHKS, CDR2 YYEKEE (reference sequence). The CDR3 is 16 residues long. CDR3 DNA sequence: TGTGCCAGCAGCTTGGGAGAGCGGGGGGGCCTAGAGACCCAGTACTTC. This codes for CASSLGERGGLETQYF.

This chain joins TRBV9 and TRBJ2-1, with D tentatively TRBD2 (6 bases). The V end was cut by 0 bases, the J end by 9 bases, with 13 bases between. Per the germline V gene, CDR1 is SGDLS and CDR2 is YYNGEE. CDR3 length equals 14 residues. The CDR3: CASSVEGRDLEQFF. CDR3 DNA: TGTGCCAGCAGCGTAGAAGGGCGGGACCTTGAGCAGTTCTTC.

The chain couples TRBV12-3 or TRBV12-4 to TRBJ1-2, with D perhaps TRBD1 (5 bases). V was cut by 3 bases and J by 7 bases, with 12 bases left in between. The CDR3 loop spans 13 amino acids. The CDR3, as DNA: TGTGCCAGCAGTTTGGGGGGAATCTCTGGCTACACCTTC. It is translated as CASSLGGISGYTF.

The chain couples TRBV7-9 to TRBJ1-1; the D gene is possibly TRBD1 (6 bases). The CDR3 runs 15 residues. Trimming took off 2 bases at V and 1 base at J, with 11 bases between the two ends. Germline V lookup: CDR1 SEHNR, CDR2 FQNEAQ (reference sequence). CDR3 residues: CASSLQGWTNTEAFF. DNA of the CDR3: TGTGCCAGCAGCTTACAGGGGTGGACGAACACTGAAGCTTTCTTT.

The V gene is TRBV28, the J gene TRBJ1-2; 7 bases are a match to TRBD1. The CDR3 runs 16 residues. Germline loops: CDR1 MDHEN, CDR2 SYDVKM. Losses at the gene ends were 6 bases for V and 7 bases for J; bases not matched to a gene: 17. The CDR3 loop reads CASSSGLLDRVRGYTF. As DNA, the CDR3 is TGTGCCAGCAGCTCCGGACTCCTCGACAGGGTGCGTGGCTACACCTTC.

V usage is TRBV6-4 and J usage is TRBJ1-1, with no clear D. CDR3 size: 15 residues. Trimming left V 0 bases short and J 0 bases short, with 8 bases between. Germline V gene sequence: CDR1 MRHNA, CDR2 SNTAGT. In nucleotides, the CDR3 is TGTGCCAGCAGTGACTCGAGAGGGATGAACACTGAAGCTTTCTTT. It specifies CASSDSRGMNTEAFF.

The rearrangement joins TRBV7-9 to TRBJ1-1, with TRBD1 matching 7 bases. Germline V CDR1 and CDR2: SEHNR, FQNEAQ (reference sequence). The J segment lost 6 bases and the V segment lost 2 bases, leaving 6 bases of the junction unmatched. The CDR3 is 14 residues long. The CDR3 reads CASSLYTGVPEAFF. The CDR3 DNA reads as TGTGCCAGCAGCTTATATACAGGGGTACCTGAAGCTTTCTTT.

This clone showed up just a few times. The chain joins TRBV2 to TRBJ1-2; no reliable D call. This CDR3 region has 13 residues. Germline V CDR1 and CDR2: SNHLY, FYNNEI. Trimming took off 0 bases at V and 3 bases at J, with 5 bases between the two ends. The CDR3 region is CASSEARDYGYTF. The CDR3 DNA follows: TGTGCCAGCAGTGAAGCCCGGGACTATGGCTACACCTTC.